The 19 T cell receptor beta chains below were found in one sample sequenced in a study of T cell repertoires in cytomegalovirus infection. TCRdb re-derived calls from the reads in MiXCR, one entry per CDR3 protein. The sample has 700,000 to 850,000 distinct CDR3 sequences, over 25% seen once. These receptors lack a known antigen. The sample here was cultured CD8+ T cells from PBMCs, taken from culture after CMV antigen stimulation. The source of these receptors is a human donor in good health (CMV status not recorded). Some clones in this sample may be carry-over from other donors' samples.

The chain couples TRBV14 to TRBJ2-1, with D hard to call. Between the trimmed V and J ends, which lost 4 bases and 4 bases, there was a span of 11 bases. This CDR3 spans 14 amino acids. Per the germline V gene, CDR1 is SGHDN and CDR2 is FVKESK. The CDR3 DNA follows: TGTGCCAGCAGCCCCAAGGGCTTTTACAATGAGCAGTTCTTC. It specifies CASSPKGFYNEQFF.

CDR3 in amino acids: CASSLRRNSNQPQHF. DNA of the CDR3: TGTGCCAGCAGCTTACGACGGAATAGCAATCAGCCCCAGCATTTT. The rearrangement links TRBV5-6 to TRBJ1-5; no definite D call. The CDR3 has 15 residues. The germline gives CDR1 SGHDT, CDR2 YYEEEE. Between the trimmed V and J ends, which lost 2 bases and 0 bases, there was a span of 9 bases.

The J gene is TRBJ2-7, the V gene TRBV27; a possible D gene is TRBD1 (5 bases). V was clipped by 2 bases and J by 5 bases, with 13 bases between them. The CDR3 is 14 amino acids. The V gene's germline CDR1 is MNHEY and CDR2 SMNVEV (reference sequence). This CDR3 is CASSLSPGIDEQYF. Written as DNA, the CDR3 is TGTGCCAGCAGTTTAAGTCCAGGGATTGACGAGCAGTACTTC.

The table lists this clonotype with many counts. J is TRBJ2-2 and V is TRBV7-9; 9 nucleotides line up with TRBD1. The length of the CDR3 is 16 residues. V lost 4 bases to trimming and J lost 2 bases; unmatched junction nucleotides: 5. The germline gives CDR1 SEHNR, CDR2 FQNEAQ (reference sequence). CDR3 sequence reads: CASSSPGQGNTGELFF. CDR3 DNA sequence: TGTGCCAGCAGCTCACCGGGACAGGGAAACACCGGGGAGCTGTTTTTT.

This clonotype was recorded at least ten times. The chain links TRBV7-2 to TRBJ2-2; no clear D. The V gene lost 9 bases and the J gene lost 1 base, with 9 bases spanning the gap. The CDR3 is 13 amino acids. Germline V gene sequence: CDR1 SGHTA, CDR2 FQGNSA. The CDR3 region is CASLRQNTGELFF. For the CDR3, the DNA is TGTGCCAGTTTGAGACAGAACACCGGGGAGCTGTTTTTT. The full variable domain, in which reference TRBV7-2 and TRBJ2-2 provide the parts outside the CDR3, is GAGVSQSPSNKVTEKGKDVELRCDPISGHTALYWYRQSLGQGLEFLIYFQGNSAPDKSGLPSDRFSAERTGGSVSTLTIQRTQQEDSAVYLCASLRQNTGELFFGEGSRLTVL.

The CDR3 is CASSQETSGWETQYF. CDR3 in DNA: TGTGCCAGCAGCCAAGAGACTAGCGGATGGGAAACCCAGTACTTC. This chain uses TRBV3-1 with TRBJ2-5, with TRBD2 matching 9 bases. V trimming: 0 bases; J trimming: 8 bases; junction bases outside the gene matches: 7. Germline CDR1 LGHDT, CDR2 YNNKEL (reference sequence). CDR3 size: 15 residues.

The J gene is TRBJ1-5, the V gene TRBV19; D gene uncertain. Deletions cut 7 bases from V and 5 bases from J, with 18 bases between. The CDR3 runs 15 residues. The germline V gene encodes CDR1 LNHDA and CDR2 SQIVND (reference sequence). The CDR3 DNA reads TGTGCCAGTACCCCAGGATGGGGAGGTGATCAGCCCCAGCATTTT. Translation gives CASTPGWGGDQPQHF. The variable domain in full, with the rest retrieved from reference TRBV19 and TRBJ1-5, is DGGITQSPKYLFRKEGQNVTLSCEQNLNHDAMYWYRQDPGQGLRLIYYSQIVNDFQKGDIAEGYSVSREKKESFPLTVTSAQKNPTAFYLCASTPGWGGDQPQHFGDGTRLSIL.

V is TRBV12-3 or TRBV12-4 and J is TRBJ1-4; weak D call: TRBD1 (6 bases). Trimming took 6 bases from V and 8 from J, leaving 16 bases between them. The CDR3 totals 14 residues. The CDR3 bases are TGTGCCAGCAGAGCTGACAGGTCTCGCGAAAAACTGTTTTTT. Protein sequence: CASRADRSREKLFF.

The chain recombines TRBV27 with TRBJ1-4; D is uncertain. CDR3 length: 16 amino acids. The ends were cut back, 6 bases at V and 4 bases at J, with 18 bases in the middle. Germline V CDR1 and CDR2: MNHEY, SMNVEV (reference sequence). CDR3 in DNA: TGTGCCAGCAGCCCAATGGGGTACGGAGATAATGAAAAACTGTTTTTT. It translates to CASSPMGYGDNEKLFF.

This clonotype was seen a single time. V and J are TRBV10-2 and TRBJ2-1; TRBD1 matches 7 bases. In germline, CDR1 is WSHSY, CDR2 SAAADI. This CDR3 is built from 15 residues. V shed 3 bases, J shed 8 bases, and the junction held 10 bases outside the gene matches. In DNA form, the CDR3 reads TGCGCCAGCAGTGACAAGGGGGCGTACGAAGATGAGCAGTTCTTC. This sequence encodes CASSDKGAYEDEQFF.

The V gene is TRBV27, the J gene TRBJ2-1, with D possibly TRBD2 on 6 matching bases. Germline assignment: CDR1 MNHEY and CDR2 SMNVEV (reference sequence). The CDR3 is made up of 15 amino acids. The germline V and J ends were trimmed by 6 bases and 1 base, with 13 bases remaining between them. This CDR3 is CASSRPSVSYNEQFF. The DNA of the CDR3 is TGTGCCAGCAGCCGTCCTAGCGTTTCCTACAATGAGCAGTTCTTC.

The table lists this clonotype with a count of one. Relative to the germline gene, one junction end is altered; a read error may explain this. This chain connects TRBV6-1 to TRBJ1-5; D may be TRBD1 (6 bases). The CDR3 spans 15 residues. CDR1 is MNHNS, CDR2 SASEGT, per germline. The CDR3 reads CASSPARGRNQPQHF. DNA for the CDR3: TGTGCCAGCAGCCCAGCTAGGGGGAGAAATCAGCCCCAACATTTT.

The chain carries TRBV19 and TRBJ2-7; D may be TRBD2 (7 bases). V lost 1 base and J lost 5, with 15 bases in between. Germline CDR1 is LNHDA and CDR2 is SQIVND (reference sequence). This CDR3 comprises 15 residues. CDR3 nucleotide sequence: TGTGCCAGTAGTATAGTAGGCGGGGGCTACAACGAGCAGTACTTC. Translation: CASSIVGGGYNEQYF.

V gene TRBV7-3 combines with J gene TRBJ2-1; 8 bases map to TRBD2. The CDR3 contains 15 residues. Germline CDR1 SGHTA, CDR2 FQGTGA. The V gene end was trimmed by 2 bases and the J gene end by 5 bases; junction bases not matched to a gene: 5. This CDR3 reads CASSLYGGGHNEQFF. CDR3 bases: TGTGCCAGCAGCTTATACGGGGGGGGCCACAATGAGCAGTTCTTC.

This clonotype was observed many times. J is TRBJ1-1 and V is TRBV7-8, with TRBD1 matching over 10 bases. The CDR3 length is 14 residues. Losses at the gene ends were 3 bases for V and 5 bases for J; bases not matched to a gene: 3. Germline V lookup: CDR1 SGHVS, CDR2 FQNEAQ. CDR3 sequence reads: CASSFDRGPTEAFF. The CDR3 DNA follows: TGTGCCAGCAGCTTTGACAGGGGGCCAACTGAAGCTTTCTTT. Full variable domain (remainder filled in from reference TRBV7-8 and TRBJ1-1): GAGVSQSPRYKVAKRGQDVALRCDPISGHVSLFWYQQALGQGPEFLTYFQNEAQLDKSGLPSDRFFAERPEGSVSTLKIQRTQQEDSAVYLCASSFDRGPTEAFFGQGTRLTVV.

This chain uses TRBV9 with TRBJ2-2; unclear D gene. The CDR3 has 16 residues. Looked up from germline, CDR1 is SGDLS and CDR2 is YYNGEE. The V and J ends lost 1 base and 0 bases respectively, with 10 bases between them. The CDR3: CASSVTPRANTGELFF. The CDR3 DNA reads TGTGCCAGCAGCGTAACCCCACGGGCGAACACCGGGGAGCTGTTTTTT.

The CDR3 is CASSLSEEWELFF. CDR3 bases: TGTGCCAGCAGCTTATCAGAAGAGTGGGAGCTGTTTTTT. The chain links TRBV7-9 to TRBJ2-2; D is unclear. Germline V gives CDR1 SEHNR, CDR2 FQNEAQ (reference sequence). CDR3 length: 13 residues. Trimming shortened V by 2 bases and J by 9 bases, and 10 bases separated the two germline ends.

CDR3 DNA: TGTGCCACCAGTGATTCCTCATCCTTTCCGGCTTTCTTT. Translating gives CATSDSSSFPAFF. This sequence joins TRBV24-1 and TRBJ1-1; D not resolved. The CDR3 is 13 amino acids. Per germline, CDR1 KGHDR and CDR2 SFDVKD. V was cut by 2 bases and J by 11 bases, with 14 bases left in between.

This clonotype has more than one count but fewer than ten. The chain joins TRBV11-1 to TRBJ2-3, with D hard to call. The germline CDR1 and CDR2 sequences are SGHAT and FQDESV (reference sequence). The V end was cut by 3 bases, the J end by 4 bases, with 11 bases between. This CDR3 spans 14 amino acids. CDR3 loop: CASSFNGPSDTQYF. The CDR3 DNA reads TGTGCCAGCAGCTTTAACGGACCCTCAGATACGCAGTATTTT.